This T cell receptor (beta chain) was documented in a study of blood T cell repertoires in COVID-19. For the study at large: PBMCs, B-cell-depleted T cells, or T cells were the source of the cDNA or gDNA that made up the material.

Produced via immunoSEQ multiplex PCR; TCRdb's table is partial and in-frame only. The profile covers about 290,000 clones, with 85% appearing a single time and around 3.7% taken by the ten largest. The CDR3 consists of 15 residues. This clonotype was sampled from a woman aged 50 to 60 with active or convalescent COVID-19. Input material: peripheral blood. The chain joins TRBV21-1 to TRBJ1-2. TRBV21-1 is annotated as a pseudogene. In DNA, the CDR3 is TGTGCCAGCAGCACCCGCTCGGGGTCCCACTATGGCTACACCTTC. This translates into CASSTRSGSHYGYTF.